This is a list of T cell receptor beta chains from one sample in a study of cytomegalovirus exposure and HLA in healthy donors. The protocol was immunoSEQ multiplex PCR, while the TCRdb copy is restricted to in-frame clones and leaves out a portion. The sample contains about 160,000 clones, more than 80% of which appear only once. The sequenced sample was PBMCs. Receptors originate from a young woman in good health and CMV-seronegative. Both conserved end residues are part of each CDR3. Each record gives: V gene, clone size, J gene, D gene, CDR3 protein, CDR3 DNA. A D gene is named only where the DNA matches it firmly. Clone size is stated in some rows and not others, as once, few, many or a class when expanded.

TRBV14	NA	TRBJ2-7	NA	CASSPTGIEQYF	TGTGCCAGCAGCCCCACAGGGATCGAGCAGTACTTC
TRBV28	NA	TRBJ2-7	NA	CASSLGSAYEQYF	TGTGCCAGCAGTTTAGGGAGCGCCTACGAGCAGTACTTC
TRBV28	NA	TRBJ2-7	NA	CASTPLRSYEQYF	TGTGCCAGCACTCCCTTGAGGTCCTACGAGCAGTACTTC
TRBV28	NA	TRBJ1-2	NA	CASSSGARPLGYTF	TGTGCCAGCAGTTCAGGGGCTCGACCATTGGGCTACACCTTC
TRBV28	NA	TRBJ2-3	NA	CASSFSGWVADTQYF	TGTGCCAGCAGTTTTTCAGGGTGGGTCGCAGATACGCAGTATTTT
TRBV5-1	NA	TRBJ1-2	NA	CASSAADGYGYTF	TGCGCCAGCAGCGCGGCCGATGGTTATGGCTACACCTTC
TRBV5-1	few	TRBJ2-1	TRBD2	CASSDLAGGNEQFF	TGCGCCAGCAGTGATCTAGCGGGAGGCAATGAGCAGTTCTTC
TRBV11-2	NA	TRBJ1-1	NA	CASSFYRANTEAFF	TGTGCCAGCAGCTTCTATCGAGCTAACACTGAAGCTTTCTTT
TRBV9	once	TRBJ2-2	TRBD2	CASSVAPTSGLMGTGELFF	TGTGCCAGCAGCGTCGCCCCAACTAGCGGACTAATGGGCACCGGGGAGCTGTTTTTT
TRBV5-5	NA	TRBJ2-7	NA	CASSSWRGYEQYF	TGTGCCAGCAGCTCCTGGCGGGGATACGAGCAGTACTTC
TRBV7-8	NA	TRBJ2-7	TRBD1	CASSVTGLEQYF	TGTGCCAGCAGCGTGACAGGGCTCGAGCAGTACTTC
TRBV4-1	few	TRBJ2-1	TRBD2	CASSQDESGSFIIEQFF	TGCGCCAGCAGCCAGGACGAGAGCGGGAGCTTTATAATTGAGCAGTTCTTC
TRBV10-2	NA	TRBJ1-5	NA	CASSDTRNQPQHF	TGCGCCAGCAGTGATACGAGAAATCAGCCCCAGCATTTT
TRBV6-5	few	TRBJ2-1	NA	CASMHGTLANEQFF	TGTGCCAGCATGCATGGGACATTGGCCAATGAGCAGTTCTTC
TRBV5-4	NA	TRBJ1-1	NA	CASSLAGNTEAFF	TGTGCCAGCAGCTTGGCCGGGAACACTGAAGCTTTCTTT
TRBV28	NA	TRBJ2-6	NA	CASREPTAASGANVLTF	TGTGCCAGCAGGGAACCGACAGCCGCCTCTGGGGCCAACGTCCTGACTTTC
TRBV6-4	NA	TRBJ2-2	TRBD2	CASQLAGDTGELFF	TGTGCCAGCCAACTAGCGGGAGACACCGGGGAGCTGTTTTTT
TRBV10-2	NA	TRBJ2-3	TRBD2	CASSPPGGLAGADTQYF	TGCGCCAGCAGTCCCCCCGGGGGACTAGCGGGAGCAGATACGCAGTATTTT
TRBV18	NA	TRBJ2-5	TRBD1	CASSPGSGTGEETQYF	TGTGCCAGCTCACCGGGCTCCGGGACAGGGGAAGAGACCCAGTACTTC
TRBV5-4	NA	TRBJ2-2	TRBD1	CASSIPTGEHTGELFF	TGTGCCAGCAGCATCCCGACAGGGGAGCACACCGGGGAGCTGTTTTTT
TRBV12-2	NA	TRBJ2-2	NA	CASRPGSGGLDTGELFF	TGTGCAAGTCGCCCCGGTTCGGGGGGCTTAGACACCGGGGAGCTGTTTTTT
TRBV19	NA	TRBJ1-1	TRBD1	CASSIRGTVLNTEAFF	TGTGCCAGTAGTATAAGGGGGACAGTTTTGAACACTGAAGCTTTCTTT
TRBV28	once	TRBJ2-2	TRBD2	CASSLWAGDSSGELFF	TGTGCCAGCAGTTTATGGGCGGGAGATAGTTCCGGGGAGCTGTTTTTT
TRBV30	NA	TRBJ1-5	NA	CAWATVNSNQPQHF	TGTGCCTGGGCCACGGTAAATAGCAATCAGCCCCAGCATTTT
TRBV19	NA	TRBJ2-1	TRBD2	CASSISGRAGNEQFF	TGTGCCAGTAGTATTAGCGGGAGGGCCGGAAATGAGCAGTTCTTC
TRBV7-2	NA	TRBJ1-2	TRBD1	CASSWTGVGYTF	TGTGCCAGCAGCTGGACAGGGGTCGGCTACACCTTC
TRBV7-9	NA	TRBJ2-3	TRBD2	CASSLAGLAGGTDTQYF	TGTGCCAGCAGCTTAGCGGGACTAGCGGGAGGAACAGATACGCAGTATTTT
TRBV6-5	NA	TRBJ2-7	TRBD1	CATIRDSTYEQYF	TGTGCCACCATCAGGGACAGCACTTACGAGCAGTACTTC
TRBV11-2	NA	TRBJ2-7	NA	CASSHEGEGYEQYF	TGTGCCAGCAGCCACGAGGGTGAAGGCTACGAGCAGTACTTC
TRBV4-2	NA	TRBJ2-5	NA	CASSRQVQETQYF	TGTGCCAGCAGCCGACAGGTCCAAGAGACCCAGTACTTC
TRBV6-1	NA	TRBJ1-2	NA	CASSEAFTSNYGYTF	TGTGCCAGCAGTGAAGCGTTCACCAGTAACTATGGCTACACCTTC
TRBV21-1	few	TRBJ2-4	NA	CASSKRRIAKNIQYF	TGTGCCAGCAGCAAACGGAGGATAGCCAAAAACATTCAGTACTTC
TRBV28	few	TRBJ2-7	NA	CASSFPAGASYEQYF	TGTGCCAGCAGTTTTCCTGCGGGGGCAAGCTACGAGCAGTACTTC
TRBV10-2	NA	TRBJ2-2	NA	CASSEYAGTGELFF	TGCGCCAGCAGTGAGTACGCGGGGACCGGGGAGCTGTTTTTT
TRBV19	NA	TRBJ1-5	TRBD1	CASRQGVLDQPQHF	TGTGCCAGTAGACAGGGGGTTTTAGATCAGCCCCAGCATTTT
TRBV29-1	NA	TRBJ1-1	NA	CSVVPQVTEAFF	TGCAGCGTTGTTCCCCAGGTCACTGAAGCTTTCTTT
TRBV2	NA	TRBJ2-7	NA	CASSERRVEQYF	TGTGCCAGCAGTGAAAGGAGGGTCGAGCAGTACTTC
TRBV5-6	NA	TRBJ2-1	TRBD1	CASSSNPVRQGWAYNEQFF	TGTGCCAGCAGCTCAAACCCTGTCCGACAGGGTTGGGCCTACAATGAGCAGTTCTTC
TRBV5-4	NA	TRBJ2-7	TRBD2	CASSSTSPYEQYF	TGTGCCAGCAGCTCGACTAGCCCCTACGAGCAGTACTTC
TRBV19	NA	TRBJ1-2	NA	CASSKDSFYGYTF	TGTGCCAGTAGTAAGGACAGCTTCTATGGCTACACCTTC
TRBV7-9	NA	TRBJ2-1	TRBD2	CASSRATSGRDTEQFF	TGTGCCAGCAGTCGCGCCACTAGCGGGAGGGATACTGAGCAGTTCTTC
TRBV28	once	TRBJ2-7	NA	CASREQGSYEQYF	TGTGCCAGCAGAGAACAGGGCTCCTACGAGCAGTACTTC
TRBV10-3	NA	TRBJ2-6	NA	CAIIPGLSGANVLTF	TGTGCCATCATCCCGGGACTCTCTGGGGCCAACGTCCTGACTTTC
TRBV7-6	NA	TRBJ2-7	NA	CASSPPGDPYEQYF	TGTGCCAGCAGCCCCCCAGGGGACCCCTACGAGCAGTACTTC
TRBV5-1	NA	TRBJ1-4	TRBD1	CASSLAPGQGLEKLFF	TGCGCCAGCAGCTTGGCCCCGGGACAGGGTCTCGAAAAACTGTTTTTT
TRBV27	NA	TRBJ2-1	NA	CASSPDSQFNEQFF	TGTGCCAGCAGCCCGGACAGTCAGTTCAATGAGCAGTTCTTC